Sequencing of this T cell receptor (beta chain) was carried out in a study of tumor and adjacent non-tumor tissue in lung cancer. Study details: There were fewer than 15 adenocarcinoma, a couple of squamous cell carcinoma and 1 small cell lung cancer cases. Samples averaged approximately 3.9 million productive TCRbeta reads each. Whole-study results and caveats: Significantly higher TCR diversity was found in tumor than normal lung. Higher tumor TCR diversity was associated with shorter survival.

Comments on this clonotype: Its matching antigen is unknown. This clone may be a read error of a much larger clone one base away.

RNA was extracted from bulk tissue without any cell sorting. CDR3 length: 16 residues. V shed 0 bases and J 2 bases; nucleotides not matched to a gene: 5. Germline CDR1 and CDR2: SGHRS and YFSETQ. TCRbeta libraries were built with three rounds of nested PCR, modified from ARM-PCR. TCRdb passed the multiplex PCR reads through MiXCR, listing each CDR3 protein once. The sample has over 100,000 distinct CDR3 sequences, about 75% seen once. This TCR derives from a woman aged 60-70 years with non-small cell lung cancer. Sequencing used lung tumor tissue. The rearrangement joins TRBV5-1 to TRBJ2-3; 8 nucleotides match TRBD2. The chain's CDR3 is CASSLESSGFTDTQYF. Written as DNA, the CDR3 is TGCGCCAGCAGCTTGGAGTCTAGCGGGTTCACAGATACGCAGTATTTT.